These T cell receptor beta chains were read from a single sample in a study of blood T cell repertoires in COVID-19. Assay used: immunoSEQ multiplex PCR; TCRdb lists only in-frame clones, some missing. The sample lists approximately 50,000 clones; just over 90% were seen once. The sequenced sample was peripheral blood. These TCRs come from a man aged 35 to 55 with acute or convalescent COVID-19. The CDR3 runs from the conserved cysteine through the conserved F or W. D genes are given only for firm matches. The size field is filled for only some rows; it gives once, few, many or a size class.

TRBJ1-2	NA	NA	TRBV2	CASSERNYGYTF	TGTGCCAGCAGTGAACGGAACTATGGCTACACCTTC
TRBJ2-7	TRBD1	NA	TRBV27	CASSRTGGSYEQYF	TGTGCCAGCAGTCGGACAGGGGGTTCCTACGAGCAGTACTTC
TRBJ2-7	TRBD1	NA	TRBV24-1	CATDRPGQGTYEQYF	TGTGCCACCGATCGACCGGGACAGGGGACCTACGAGCAGTACTTC
TRBJ2-1	TRBD2	NA	TRBV9	CASSGTSGRTVNEQFF	TGTGCCAGCAGCGGGACTAGCGGGCGGACGGTCAATGAGCAGTTCTTC
TRBJ1-1	NA	NA	TRBV25-1	CASSDLGPNTEAFF	TGTGCCAGCAGTGACCTGGGCCCGAACACTGAAGCTTTCTTT
TRBJ2-7	TRBD2	NA	TRBV10-1	CASSPVTSGYRYEQYF	TGCGCCAGCAGTCCCGTGACTAGCGGTTATCGTTACGAGCAGTACTTC
TRBJ1-2	TRBD1	few	TRBV3-1/TRBV3-2	CASSRARQGSYGYTF	TGTGCCAGCAGCCGCGCGAGACAGGGCAGCTATGGCTACACCTTC
TRBJ2-3	NA	NA	TRBV6-5	CASTMTVGDTQYF	TGTGCCAGCACCATGACAGTGGGAGATACGCAGTATTTT
TRBJ2-2	NA	NA	TRBV9	CASSPMGAGELFF	TGTGCCAGCAGCCCAATGGGAGCCGGGGAGCTGTTTTTT
TRBJ2-3	TRBD2	NA	TRBV24-1	CATSDPGTSGRISDTQYF	TGTGCCACCAGTGACCCCGGGACTAGCGGGAGAATCTCAGATACGCAGTATTTT
TRBJ2-3	NA	NA	TRBV24-1	CATSTQASLDTQYF	TGTGCCACCAGTACGCAGGCCTCACTGGATACGCAGTATTTT
TRBJ1-6	NA	NA	TRBV9	CASSETGSRNSPLHF	TGTGCCAGCAGCGAGACAGGTTCAAGGAATTCACCCCTCCACTTT
TRBJ1-6	TRBD1	NA	TRBV28	CASSLPGTGAYNSPLHF	TGTGCCAGCAGTTTACCCGGGACAGGGGCGTATAATTCACCCCTCCACTTT
TRBJ2-3	TRBD2	NA	TRBV9	CASSVGASGDTDTQYF	TGTGCCAGCAGCGTAGGGGCTAGCGGGGACACAGATACGCAGTATTTT
TRBJ1-2	NA	once	TRBV19	CASSIGSVYGYTF	TGTGCCAGTAGTATAGGATCAGTCTATGGCTACACCTTC
TRBJ1-1	NA	NA	TRBV7-2	CASRYAQGVDTEAFF	TGTGCCAGCAGGTATGCACAGGGCGTGGACACTGAAGCTTTCTTT
TRBJ2-1	NA	NA	TRBV7-2	CASLSRGSSYNEQFF	TGTGCCAGCTTGAGTAGGGGATCGTCCTACAATGAGCAGTTCTTC
TRBJ2-7	NA	NA	TRBV18	CARPSRRGLYEQYF	TGTGCCAGGCCCTCTAGGAGGGGACTCTACGAGCAGTACTTC
TRBJ2-3	NA	NA	TRBV19	CASTGVGVSTDTQYF	TGTGCCAGTACGGGGGTCGGGGTGAGCACAGATACGCAGTATTTT
TRBJ2-7	NA	NA	TRBV19	CASSPRGLSAGDSSYEQYF	TGTGCCAGTAGTCCCCGCGGGTTATCGGCAGGGGATAGCTCCTACGAGCAGTACTTC
TRBJ2-6	TRBD1	NA	TRBV2	CASRQGSGANVLTF	TGTGCCAGCAGACAGGGGTCTGGGGCCAACGTCCTGACTTTC
TRBJ1-6	NA	NA	TRBV5-6	CASSRTLEMNYNSPLHF	TGTGCCAGCAGCCGGACTTTAGAGATGAACTATAATTCACCCCTCCACTTT
TRBJ1-1	TRBD1	NA	TRBV11-1	CASSLDRHTEAFF	TGTGCCAGCAGTTTGGACAGGCACACTGAAGCTTTCTTT
TRBJ2-5	NA	once	TRBV9	CASSLRGERGTQYF	TGTGCCAGCAGCCTCCGAGGAGAACGCGGGACCCAGTACTTC